These 2 T cell receptor beta chains share one sample of origin, sequenced in a study of OX40 agonist ivuxolimab in advanced cancers. Libraries were made using the immunoSEQ multiplex PCR assay. What TCRdb holds here is the immuneACCESS table cut down to in-frame rearrangements. Part of the clones is not present; checked against another copy, under half of the missing clones reflect an unresolved V gene, and the others are unexplained. Across this sample there are about 88,000 clones, with about 87% seen only once. The ten largest clones capture around 1.6% of the sample. Specimen: CD4+ or CD8+ T cells sorted from blood, collected in a trial of the OX40 agonist ivuxolimab. These receptors were obtained from an adult with an advanced solid tumor such as melanoma, head and neck, liver or kidney cancer.

The chain has TRBV19 and TRBJ2-5; D uncertain. Germline V gene data show CDR1 as LNHDA and CDR2 as SQIVND (reference sequence). There are 15 residues in the CDR3. V was trimmed by 3 bases and J by 5 bases, leaving 16 bases between them. The CDR3, as DNA: TGTGCCAGTAGTATGGCCCCGGACGGGCGGGAGACCCAGTACTTC. It translates to CASSMAPDGRETQYF.

This sequence joins TRBV30 and TRBJ1-4; maybe TRBD1 (6 bases). This CDR3 comprises 14 residues. V gave up 1 base and J gave up 5 bases, with 11 bases separating them. CDR1 GTSNPN and CDR2 SVGIG come from the germline V gene (reference sequence). The DNA of the CDR3 is TGTGCCTGGAGTGGGTCAGGGACAAATGAAAAACTGTTTTTT. Translated, it gives CAWSGSGTNEKLFF.